A single sample is the source of the 3 T cell receptor beta chains below, sequenced in a study of T cells in Graves' hyperthyroidism and ophthalmopathy. Researchers took RNA transcripts and amplified the TCR beta CDR3 regions from them. TCR CDR3 underwent first-round RT-PCR with the HTBI primer set. One entry per CDR3 protein, called by TCRdb with MiXCR from the multiplex PCR reads. The table records approximately 210,000 distinct CDR3 sequences, 15% to 20% of them present only once. Sequencing was performed on blood. These receptors were taken from a man aged 45-65 years with Graves' hyperthyroidism.

The chain employs TRBV4-1 and TRBJ1-1; D gene ambiguous. Germline V gene data show CDR1 as MGHRA and CDR2 as YSYEKL. The CDR3 loop spans 15 amino acids. Trimming took off 4 bases at V and 0 bases at J, with 12 bases between the two ends. The CDR3 spells CASSRLGSLNTEAFF. The CDR3 DNA reads TGCGCCAGCAGCCGCTTGGGCAGTTTGAACACTGAAGCTTTCTTT.

Many counts were recorded for this clonotype. The chain uses TRBV4-1 and TRBJ2-1; D is unresolved. V lost 2 bases and J lost 5, with 13 bases in between. Germline V gene lookup returns CDR1 MGHRA and CDR2 YSYEKL. The CDR3 contains 15 residues. For the CDR3, the DNA is TGCGCCAGCAGCCAACAAGCTAGGACGGACAATGAGCAGTTCTTC. Protein sequence: CASSQQARTDNEQFF.

This clonotype was detected ten times or more. The V and J genes are TRBV12-3 or TRBV12-4 and TRBJ2-3; D gene ambiguous. Trimming shortened V by 0 bases and J by 7 bases, and 2 bases separated the two germline ends. CDR3 length equals 11 residues. This CDR3 reads CASSLAHTQYF. The CDR3 coding sequence is TGTGCCAGCAGTTTAGCCCATACGCAGTATTTT.